This T cell receptor beta chain was identified in a study of blood T cells in healthy people across ages. Every donor contributed roughly 10 milliliters of peripheral blood by blood draw. The second PCR ran roughly 6 to 12 cycles with a sample-barcoded 5' primer and J-beta primers. Every sample returned 2.5 million or more CDR3-containing paired-end reads. One entry per CDR3 protein, called by TCRdb with MiXCR from the 5' RACE reads. The profile shows approximately 1,000,000 distinct CDR3 sequences, more than 35% of them singletons. This CDR3 has 14 amino acids. Germline loops: CDR1 MNHNS, CDR2 SASEGT. With regard to this clonotype: Relative to the germline gene, one junction end is altered; a read error may explain this.

The J gene is TRBJ2-1, the V gene TRBV6-1, with D tentatively TRBD2 (6 bases). The sample was blood. This TCR derives from a woman in her fifties or sixties in good health. This CDR3 is CASNRRREYSEQFF. The CDR3 nucleotides read TGTGCCAGCAATCGAAGGAGGGAATACAGTGAGCAGTTCTTC.